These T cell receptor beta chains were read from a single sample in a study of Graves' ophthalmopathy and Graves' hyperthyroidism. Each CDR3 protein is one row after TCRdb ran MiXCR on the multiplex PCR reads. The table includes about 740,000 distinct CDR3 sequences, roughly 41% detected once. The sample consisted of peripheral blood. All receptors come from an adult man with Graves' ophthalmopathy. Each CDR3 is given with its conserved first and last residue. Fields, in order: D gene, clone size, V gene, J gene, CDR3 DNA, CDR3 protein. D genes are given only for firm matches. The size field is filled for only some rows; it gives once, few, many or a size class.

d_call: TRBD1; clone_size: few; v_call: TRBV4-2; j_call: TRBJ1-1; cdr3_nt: TGTGCCAGCAGCGCTTACAGGGGCCCTGAAGCTTTCTTT; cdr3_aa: CASSAYRGPEAFF
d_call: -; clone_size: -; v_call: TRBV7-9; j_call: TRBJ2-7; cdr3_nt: TGTGCCAGCAGACAAGAAGGGGGCTACGAGCAGTACTTC; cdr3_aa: CASRQEGGYEQYF
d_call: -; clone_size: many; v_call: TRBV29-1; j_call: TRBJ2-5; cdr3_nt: -; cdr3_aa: CSVAQGNF
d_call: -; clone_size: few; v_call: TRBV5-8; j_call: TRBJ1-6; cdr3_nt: TGTGCCAGCAGCTTCTATACAGGGCCCTCTGATTCACCCCTCCACTTT; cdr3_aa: CASSFYTGPSDSPLHF
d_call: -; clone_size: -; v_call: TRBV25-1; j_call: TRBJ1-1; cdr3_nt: TGTGCCTGGAGTGTACAAAGGGGCACTGAAGCTTTCTTT; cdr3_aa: CAWSVQRGTEAFF
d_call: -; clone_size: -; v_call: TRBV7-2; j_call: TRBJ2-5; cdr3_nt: TGTGCCAGTGGCGGGGAGAAGACCCAGTACTTC; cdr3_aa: CASGGEKTQYF
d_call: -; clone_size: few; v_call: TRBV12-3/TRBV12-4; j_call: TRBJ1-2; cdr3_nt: TGTGCCAGCAGCCCCTTCGACAGAACTAACTATGGCTACACCTTC; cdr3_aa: CASSPFDRTNYGYTF
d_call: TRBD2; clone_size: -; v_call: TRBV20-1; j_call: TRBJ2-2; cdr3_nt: TGCAGTGCCTTACTGAGCTTTAGCGGGAGGGCCGACGGGGAGCTGTTTTTT; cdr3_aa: CSALLSFSGRADGELFF
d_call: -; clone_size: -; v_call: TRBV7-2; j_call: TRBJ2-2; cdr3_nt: TGTGCCAGCAGCGCCCAACTAGTTTTAGCCACCGGGGAGCTGTTTTTT; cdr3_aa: CASSAQLVLATGELFF
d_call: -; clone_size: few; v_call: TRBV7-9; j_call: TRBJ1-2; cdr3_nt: TGTGCCAGCAGCTTAGGTGGGCAGCAAGACTATGGCTACACCTTC; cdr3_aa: CASSLGGQQDYGYTF
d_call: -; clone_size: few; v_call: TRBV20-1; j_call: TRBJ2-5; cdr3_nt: TGCAGTGCTACGATCAGCGGCATGGGGACCCAGTACTTC; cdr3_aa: CSATISGMGTQYF
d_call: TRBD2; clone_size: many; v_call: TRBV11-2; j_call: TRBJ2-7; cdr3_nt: TGTGCCAGCAGCTCTGTTAGCGGGAGGGCCGGTTACGAGCAGTACTTC; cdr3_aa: CASSSVSGRAGYEQYF
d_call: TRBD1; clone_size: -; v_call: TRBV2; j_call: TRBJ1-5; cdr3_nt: TGTGCCAGCAGTGAAAGGGGCAGGGGGCTAGGACAGCCCCAGCATTTT; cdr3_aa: CASSERGRGLGQPQHF
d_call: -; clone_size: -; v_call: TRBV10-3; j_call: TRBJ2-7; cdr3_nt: TGTGCCAGCAGTGCAACAGGGGGCGCAGCGGGAGAGGACGAGCAGTACTTC; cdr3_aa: CASSATGGAAGEDEQYF
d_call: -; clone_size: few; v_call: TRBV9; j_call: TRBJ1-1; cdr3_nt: TGCGCCAGCAGCCGAGCAGGGGTCGGGGGCACTGAAGCTTTCTTT; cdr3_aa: CASSRAGVGGTEAFF
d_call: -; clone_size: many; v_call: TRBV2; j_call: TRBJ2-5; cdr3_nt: TGTGCCAGCAGTGAATGGACGAGGACCCAGTACTTC; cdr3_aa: CASSEWTRTQYF
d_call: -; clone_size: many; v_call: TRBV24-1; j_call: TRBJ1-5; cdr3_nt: TGTGCCAGCAGTTACCGTTATAGCAATCAGCCCCAGCATTTT; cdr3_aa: CASSYRYSNQPQHF
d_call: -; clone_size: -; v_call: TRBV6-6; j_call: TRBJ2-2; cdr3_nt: TGTGCCAGCCGTATGGGGGTCGATGTCGGGGGGGAGCTGTTTTTT; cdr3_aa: CASRMGVDVGGELFF
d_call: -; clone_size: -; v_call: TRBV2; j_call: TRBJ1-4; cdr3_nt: TGTGCCATCAGTTCCGGGGAGACTAATGAAAAACTGTTTTTT; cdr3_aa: CAISSGETNEKLFF
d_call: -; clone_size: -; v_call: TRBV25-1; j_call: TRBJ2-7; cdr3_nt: TGTGCCAGCAGCCGACCGCAGGGAAGAGTCTCCTACGAGCAGTACTTC; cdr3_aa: CASSRPQGRVSYEQYF
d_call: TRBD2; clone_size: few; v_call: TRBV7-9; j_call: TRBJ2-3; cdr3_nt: TGTGCCAGCAGCCCGAGGACTAGCGGGATTAGCACAGATACGCAGTATTTT; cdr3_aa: CASSPRTSGISTDTQYF
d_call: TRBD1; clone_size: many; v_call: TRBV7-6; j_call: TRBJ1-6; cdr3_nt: TGTGCCAGCACCCGAAACAGGGGATTATCGACCCTCCACTTT; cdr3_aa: CASTRNRGLSTLHF
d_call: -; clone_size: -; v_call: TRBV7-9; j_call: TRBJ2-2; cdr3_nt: TGTGCCAGCAGCTGGGGACGGAACACCGGGGAGCTGTTTTTT; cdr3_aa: CASSWGRNTGELFF
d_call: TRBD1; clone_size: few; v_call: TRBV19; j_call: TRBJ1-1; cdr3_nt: TGTGCCAGTAGCCGACCCCCGGACAGGGGGCCTGAAGCTTTCTTT; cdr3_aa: CASSRPPDRGPEAFF
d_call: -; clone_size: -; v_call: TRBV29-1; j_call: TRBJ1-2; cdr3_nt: TGCAGCGTAGTACAAGCCTATGGCTACACCTTC; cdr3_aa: CSVVQAYGYTF
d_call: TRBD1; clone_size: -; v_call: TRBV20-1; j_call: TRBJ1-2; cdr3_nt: TGCAGTGCGCAGGACAGGGAAGCTTGGGGCTACACCTTC; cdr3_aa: CSAQDREAWGYTF
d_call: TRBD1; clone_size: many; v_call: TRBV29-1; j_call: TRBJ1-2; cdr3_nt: TGCAGCGTGGACGGGACAGGGGGTTTC; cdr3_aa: CSVDGTGGF
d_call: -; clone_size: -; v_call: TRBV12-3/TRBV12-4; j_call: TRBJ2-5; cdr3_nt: TGTGCCAGCAGTTTAATGAAGCGACAGTACCAAGAGACCCAGTACTTC; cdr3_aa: CASSLMKRQYQETQYF
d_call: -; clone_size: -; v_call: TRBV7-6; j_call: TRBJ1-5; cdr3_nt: TGTGCCAGCAGCTTATGGCAGGGCCGGACCTACGAGCATTTT; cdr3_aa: CASSLWQGRTYEHF
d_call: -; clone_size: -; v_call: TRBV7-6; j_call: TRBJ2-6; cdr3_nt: TGTGCCAGCACCGCCGGGACTTTC; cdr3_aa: CASTAGTF
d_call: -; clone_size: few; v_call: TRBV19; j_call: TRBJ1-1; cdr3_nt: TGTGCCAGTAGTATCGGTGGTCTGGGAACTGAAGCTTTCTTT; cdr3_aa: CASSIGGLGTEAFF
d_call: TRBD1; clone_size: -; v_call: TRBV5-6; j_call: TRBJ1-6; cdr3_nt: TGTGCCAGCAGCTTGGACAGGGGCCGGCTGACTTCACCCCTCCACTTT; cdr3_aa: CASSLDRGRLTSPLHF
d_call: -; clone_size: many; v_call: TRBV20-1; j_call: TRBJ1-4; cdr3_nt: TGCAGTGCCACGAAGGGGTCGGGTGAAAAACTGTTTTTT; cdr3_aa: CSATKGSGEKLFF
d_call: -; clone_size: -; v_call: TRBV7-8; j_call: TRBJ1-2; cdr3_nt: TGTGCCAGCAGCTTAAACCCCCAGGAGGGCTACACCTTC; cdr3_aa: CASSLNPQEGYTF
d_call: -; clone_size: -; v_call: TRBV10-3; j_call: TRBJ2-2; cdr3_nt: TGTGCCATCCACCAGGGCCACACCGGGGAGCTGTTTTTT; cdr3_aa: CAIHQGHTGELFF
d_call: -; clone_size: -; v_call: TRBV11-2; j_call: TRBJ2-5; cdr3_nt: TGTGCCAGCAGCAAAGGAGAGGGACACCAAGAGACCCAGTACTTC; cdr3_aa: CASSKGEGHQETQYF
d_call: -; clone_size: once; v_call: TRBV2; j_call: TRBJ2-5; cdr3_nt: TGTGCCAGCAGCTCACCACCGTTTCCGGGGCAAGAGACCCAGTACTTC; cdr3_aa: CASSSPPFPGQETQYF
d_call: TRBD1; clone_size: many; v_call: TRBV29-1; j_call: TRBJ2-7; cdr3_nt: TGCAGCGTGGGGAGACAGGGGGACGAGCAGTACTTC; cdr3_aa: CSVGRQGDEQYF
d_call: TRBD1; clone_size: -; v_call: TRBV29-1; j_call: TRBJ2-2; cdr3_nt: TGCAGCGTTGAAGATCGGCGGACAGGGAACACCGGGGAGCTGTTTTTT; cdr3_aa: CSVEDRRTGNTGELFF
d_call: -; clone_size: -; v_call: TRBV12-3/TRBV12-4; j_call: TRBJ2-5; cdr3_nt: TGTGCCAGCAGTTTTGGGTTAGGGGGTGGAGAGACCCAGTACTTC; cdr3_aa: CASSFGLGGGETQYF
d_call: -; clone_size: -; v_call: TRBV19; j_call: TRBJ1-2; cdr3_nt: TGTGCCAGTAGTCTACAGAGCTCTAACTATGGCTACACCTTC; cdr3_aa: CASSLQSSNYGYTF
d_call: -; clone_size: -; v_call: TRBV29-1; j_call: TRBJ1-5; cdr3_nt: TGCAGTAGGGACAGCAATCAGCCCCAGCATTTT; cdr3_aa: CSRDSNQPQHF
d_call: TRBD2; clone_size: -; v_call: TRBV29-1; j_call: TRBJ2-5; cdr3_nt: TGCAGCGTTTCGACTAGCGGGGGATCGAACACCGGGGAGACCCAGTACTTC; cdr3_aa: CSVSTSGGSNTGETQYF
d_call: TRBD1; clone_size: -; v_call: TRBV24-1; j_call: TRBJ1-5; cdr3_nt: TGTGCCACCAGCAGCCCTGACAGGGGAAATCAGCCCCAGCATTTT; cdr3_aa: CATSSPDRGNQPQHF
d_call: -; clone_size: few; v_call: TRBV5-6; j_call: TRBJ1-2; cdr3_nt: TGTGCCAGCAGCGCCCGGGACGCCCCGTTTCGCTATGGCTACACCTTC; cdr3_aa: CASSARDAPFRYGYTF
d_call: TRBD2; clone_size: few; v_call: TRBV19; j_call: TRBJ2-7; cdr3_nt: TGTGCCAGTAGCCTTGGGACTACAGGTCCAAGCGAGCAGTACTTC; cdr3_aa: CASSLGTTGPSEQYF
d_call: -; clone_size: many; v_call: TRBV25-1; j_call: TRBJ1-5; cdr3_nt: TGTGCCAGCAGTTTAGCCCGCAGTAGCAATCAGCCCCAGCATTTT; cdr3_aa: CASSLARSSNQPQHF
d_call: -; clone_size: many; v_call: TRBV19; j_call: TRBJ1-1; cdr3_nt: TGTGCCAGTAGTATGGGGTTGATGAACACTGAAGCTTTCTTT; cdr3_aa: CASSMGLMNTEAFF
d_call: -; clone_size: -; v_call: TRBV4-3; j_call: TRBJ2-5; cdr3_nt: TGCGCCAGCAGCCAAGGGACCCAGTACTTC; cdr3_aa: CASSQGTQYF
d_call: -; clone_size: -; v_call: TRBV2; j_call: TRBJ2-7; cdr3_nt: TGTGCCAGCAGTGAGCCGTCCGGGACACCAGCTCGGGACGAGCAGTACTTC; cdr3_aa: CASSEPSGTPARDEQYF
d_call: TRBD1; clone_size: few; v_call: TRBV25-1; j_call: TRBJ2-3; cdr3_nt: TGTGCCAGCAGGAAGGGGGCCCTTTATACGCAGTATTTT; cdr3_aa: CASRKGALYTQYF
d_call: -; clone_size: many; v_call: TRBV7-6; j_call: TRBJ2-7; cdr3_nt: TGTGCCAGCAGCAACCCCATGAAAGACTACGAGCAGTACTTC; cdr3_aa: CASSNPMKDYEQYF
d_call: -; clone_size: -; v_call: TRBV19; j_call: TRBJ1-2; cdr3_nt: TGTGCCAGTAGTATTCCGACAGGCACCTATGGCTACACCTTC; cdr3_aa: CASSIPTGTYGYTF
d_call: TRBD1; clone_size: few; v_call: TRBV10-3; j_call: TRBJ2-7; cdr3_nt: TGTGCCAGCAGTCACTACAGGGGTTCAGCTTACGAGCAGTACTTC; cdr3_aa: CASSHYRGSAYEQYF
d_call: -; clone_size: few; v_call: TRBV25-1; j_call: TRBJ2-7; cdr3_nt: TGTGCCAGCAGTGAACCGATACGGGACGAGCAGTACTTC; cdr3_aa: CASSEPIRDEQYF
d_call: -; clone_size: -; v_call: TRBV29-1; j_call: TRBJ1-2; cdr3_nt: TGCAGCGTTGTGGCAGACAGCGAATCTAACTATGGCTACACCTTC; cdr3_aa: CSVVADSESNYGYTF